The 11 T cell receptor beta chains given below trace back to one sample, sequenced in a study of CD8 T cells in Susac syndrome. Reverse transcription of about 0.5 to 1 ug RNA was carried out with random hexamers. TCRdb ran MiXCR on the immunoSEQ multiplex PCR reads and lists one entry per CDR3 protein. In the table there are approximately 140,000 distinct CDR3 sequences, 75% to 90% of which are singletons. Specimen: CD8+ T cells from PBMCs. These receptors originate from a human donor with multiple sclerosis.

The chain links TRBV5-6 to TRBJ1-1; 7 bases are a match to TRBD1. Germline V CDR1 and CDR2: SGHDT, YYEEEE. The junction had 15 bases not matched to a gene; V was cut back by 2 bases and J by 5 bases. The CDR3 runs to 17 residues. The CDR3 region is CASSFFIIGQEMTEAFF. CDR3 in DNA: TGTGCCAGCAGCTTTTTCATCATTGGACAGGAGATGACTGAAGCTTTCTTT.

This chain links TRBV19 with TRBJ2-3; D not certain. Germline V gene data show CDR1 as LNHDA and CDR2 as SQIVND (reference sequence). Trimming took 1 base from V and 2 from J, leaving 4 bases between them. This CDR3 has 13 residues. CDR3 DNA sequence: TGTGCCAGTAGTATAGTTGTCACAGATACGCAGTATTTT. Its translation: CASSIVVTDTQYF.

The V call is TRBV28, the J call TRBJ2-3; no firm D call. The germline V and J ends were trimmed by 5 bases and 2 bases, with 14 bases remaining between them. The CDR3 consists of 15 residues. Germline V gene sequence: CDR1 MDHEN, CDR2 SYDVKM. The CDR3 nucleotides are TGTGCCAGCAGTCCTCCGCAAAGCCACACAGATACGCAGTATTTT. Translating it yields CASSPPQSHTDTQYF.

The chain has TRBV5-8 and TRBJ1-5, with D unresolved. V was pared by 0 bases and J by 2 bases, with 6 bases between. The CDR3 has 14 amino acids. Germline V lookup: CDR1 SGHTS, CDR2 YDEGEE. The CDR3 sequence is CASSLVHGNQPQHF. CDR3 sequence (DNA): TGTGCCAGCAGCTTGGTTCACGGCAATCAGCCCCAGCATTTT.

The chain combines TRBV2 with TRBJ1-1; D call uncertain. This CDR3 spans 16 amino acids. Trimming left V 0 bases short and J 0 bases short, with 11 bases between. Per germline, CDR1 SNHLY and CDR2 FYNNEI. The CDR3 reads CASSEALDGMNTEAFF. CDR3 bases: TGTGCCAGCAGTGAAGCCCTTGACGGAATGAACACTGAAGCTTTCTTT.

The rearrangement links TRBV4-1 to TRBJ1-1; D ambiguous. This CDR3 comprises 14 residues. The V gene's germline CDR1 is MGHRA and CDR2 YSYEKL. V lost 4 bases to trimming and J lost 0 bases, with 9 bases between them. The CDR3 DNA sequence: TGCGCCAGCAGCCCCTTGATCCTGAACACTGAAGCTTTCTTT. It is translated as CASSPLILNTEAFF.

The J gene is TRBJ1-1, the V gene TRBV7-9, with 7 bases identical to TRBD1. This CDR3 spans 14 amino acids. The V gene's germline CDR1 is SEHNR and CDR2 FQNEAQ (reference sequence). V lost 5 bases and J lost 7; bases outside the gene matches: 10. CDR3 nucleotide sequence: TGTGCCAGCAGCATACCCGCCGACAGGGATGAAGCTTTCTTT. Protein: CASSIPADRDEAFF. Full variable domain (missing parts from reference TRBV7-9 and TRBJ1-1): DTGVSQNPRHKITKRGQNVTFRCDPISEHNRLYWYRQTLGQGPEFLTYFQNEAQLEKSRLLSDRFSAERPKGSFSTLEIQRTEQGDSAMYLCASSIPADRDEAFFGQGTRLTVV.

This sequence joins TRBV27 and TRBJ1-3; D is unclear. The length of the CDR3 is 16 residues. V shed 5 bases and J shed 3 bases, with 17 bases lying between them. Looked up from germline, CDR1 is MNHEY and CDR2 is SMNVEV (reference sequence). CDR3: CASSPSLGEVGNTIYF. As DNA, the CDR3 is TGTGCCAGCAGTCCCTCGCTCGGGGAAGTTGGAAACACCATATATTTT.

The J gene is TRBJ2-2, the V gene TRBV27; 7 nucleotides agree with TRBD1. This CDR3 is 16 amino acids long. Per germline, CDR1 MNHEY and CDR2 SMNVEV (reference sequence). The V segment lost 3 bases and the J segment 2 bases; nucleotides outside the gene matches: 6. CDR3 protein: CASSFDGTANTGELFF. The CDR3 DNA reads TGTGCCAGCAGTTTTGATGGGACAGCTAACACCGGGGAGCTGTTTTTT.

This chain uses TRBV12-3 or TRBV12-4 with TRBJ2-7; D may be TRBD1 (6 bases). This CDR3 contains 12 residues. Between the trimmed V and J ends, which lost 4 bases and 7 bases, there was a span of 11 bases. The CDR3 nucleotides are TGTGCCAGCAGTTCCGGGACAACGGAGCAGTACGTC. This sequence encodes CASSSGTTEQYV.

This rearrangement joins TRBV3-1 to TRBJ2-2; tentatively, D is TRBD1 (6 bases). This CDR3 is built from 16 residues. The germline V and J ends were trimmed by 5 bases and 2 bases, with 15 bases remaining between them. CDR1 and CDR2 from the germline V gene are LGHDT and YNNKEL (reference sequence). CDR3 sequence: CASSFGGFANTGELFF. As DNA, the CDR3 is TGTGCCAGCAGCTTTGGGGGCTTTGCTAACACCGGGGAGCTGTTTTTT.